This TCR beta chain was observed in a study of response to subunit inactivated influenza vaccine. TCRdb redid the calling of the RT-PCR reads with MiXCR, one entry per CDR3 protein. The data contain roughly 570,000 distinct CDR3 sequences, 10% to 15% of them singletons. This CDR3 has 15 residues. The germline V gene encodes CDR1 MNHEY and CDR2 SVGEGT. V was clipped by 2 bases and J by 6 bases; unmatched bases: 5. The genes are TRBV6-2 or TRBV6-3 and TRBJ1-5; 9 nucleotides match TRBD1. The starting material was PBMCs from blood, obtained 45 days after vaccination. This receptor was obtained from a man between 50 and 59 years old who received an inactivated influenza vaccine. The CDR3: CASSYPGQGSQPQHF. The CDR3 bases are TGTGCCAGCAGTTACCCGGGACAGGGATCTCAGCCCCAGCATTTT.